This T cell receptor (beta chain) was profiled in a study of blood T cell repertoires in COVID-19. In the study overall: Researchers got acute and convalescent COVID-19 samples from the United States, Italy and Spain.

Only in-frame clones appear in the TCRdb table, and some are missing; sequencing was by immunoSEQ multiplex PCR. The sample carries approximately 250,000 clones, 80% to 90% recorded once. Trimming cost V 0 bases and J 0 bases; bases outside gene matches: 3. CDR3 length equals 18 residues. CDR1 is SGHRS, CDR2 YFSETQ, per germline. The source is a man in his forties who had recovered from COVID-19. The J gene is TRBJ2-3, the V gene TRBV5-1, with 14 bases matching TRBD2. Sample: peripheral blood. CDR3 bases: TGCGCCAGCAGCTTGGGACTAGCGGGGGGGATTAGCACAGATACGCAGTATTTT. It codes for CASSLGLAGGISTDTQYF.